These T cell receptor beta chains were read from a single sample in a study of blood T cell repertoires in COVID-19. TCRdb keeps only in-frame clones here, not all; method: immunoSEQ multiplex PCR. The sample shows 150,000 to 200,000 clones, roughly nine tenths of them seen only once. Input material: peripheral blood. Receptors were obtained from a man in his late teens or twenties with acute or convalescent COVID-19. Both conserved end residues are part of each CDR3. Fields, in order: J gene, V gene, clone size, D gene, CDR3 DNA, CDR3 protein. A D gene is named only where the DNA matches it firmly. Not all rows give a size; the values are once, few, many and, for expanded clones, a class.

J gene: TRBJ1-5; V gene: TRBV11-2; clone size: NA; D gene: NA; CDR3 DNA: TGTGCCAGCAGCCCGGGACACCCTGGGCCCCAGCATTTT; CDR3 protein: CASSPGHPGPQHF
J gene: TRBJ1-1; V gene: TRBV7-8; clone size: NA; D gene: TRBD1; CDR3 DNA: TGTGCCAGCAGCTCAACCGGGACAGGGATGAACACTGAAGCTTTCTTT; CDR3 protein: CASSSTGTGMNTEAFF
J gene: TRBJ1-2; V gene: TRBV13; clone size: NA; D gene: NA; CDR3 DNA: TGTGCCAGCAGCTTAGGGACCCCAGGGAAAGGCTACACCTTC; CDR3 protein: CASSLGTPGKGYTF
J gene: TRBJ2-3; V gene: TRBV18; clone size: NA; D gene: TRBD1; CDR3 DNA: TGTGCCAGTCGGGGCCGGGGGACAGGAACGAGCACAGGGACAGATACGCAGTATTTT; CDR3 protein: CASRGRGTGTSTGTDTQYF
J gene: TRBJ1-2; V gene: TRBV5-4; clone size: NA; D gene: TRBD1; CDR3 DNA: TGTGCCAGCAGCTTGAGGACAGGATATGGCTACACCTTC; CDR3 protein: CASSLRTGYGYTF
J gene: TRBJ2-2; V gene: TRBV28; clone size: once; D gene: TRBD2; CDR3 DNA: TGTGCCAGCAGTTCGGGACTAGGCGGAACCGGGGAGCTGTTTTTT; CDR3 protein: CASSSGLGGTGELFF
J gene: TRBJ2-5; V gene: TRBV18; clone size: NA; D gene: NA; CDR3 DNA: TGTGCCAGCTCATCGGTACCTCTGGAGACCCAGTACTTC; CDR3 protein: CASSSVPLETQYF
J gene: TRBJ1-2; V gene: TRBV2; clone size: NA; D gene: TRBD1; CDR3 DNA: TGTGCCAGCATAACGACAGGGGCCGTCTATGGCTACACCTTC; CDR3 protein: CASITTGAVYGYTF
J gene: TRBJ1-3; V gene: TRBV28; clone size: NA; D gene: TRBD1; CDR3 DNA: TGTGCCAGCAGTTTATGGACAGGGAGCTCCTCTGGAAACACCATATATTTT; CDR3 protein: CASSLWTGSSSGNTIYF
J gene: TRBJ1-1; V gene: TRBV5-4; clone size: NA; D gene: TRBD1; CDR3 DNA: TGTGCCAGCAGACCGACGACAGGGGTAAACACTGAAGCTTTCTTT; CDR3 protein: CASRPTTGVNTEAFF
J gene: TRBJ2-2; V gene: TRBV9; clone size: NA; D gene: TRBD2; CDR3 DNA: TGTGCCAGCAGCTTAAGCGGGGGGCTCAACACCGGGGAGCTGTTTTTT; CDR3 protein: CASSLSGGLNTGELFF